The rows below give T cell receptor beta chains drawn from one sample of a study of blood T cell repertoires in COVID-19. Sequencing was performed with immunoSEQ multiplex PCR; in TCRdb, only in-frame clones are kept and a portion is missing. This table has 140,000 or so clones, roughly 80% appearing once. Sequenced: peripheral blood. The receptors were sampled from a man between 65 and 85 years old who had recovered from COVID-19. CDR3s include the opening cysteine and the closing phenylalanine or tryptophan. The order of the fields is clone size, J gene, D gene, V gene, CDR3 DNA, CDR3 protein. A D gene is named only where the DNA matches it firmly. Only some rows state a clone size, as once, few, many or a class for expanded clones.

size: .; J: TRBJ1-6; D: .; V: TRBV19; DNA: TGTGCCAGTAGTATCGAGGCCAATAATTCACCCCTCCACTTT; CDR3: CASSIEANNSPLHF
size: .; J: TRBJ2-5; D: .; V: TRBV27; DNA: TGTGCCAGCAGTTTATATGGCGGGATGGAGACCCAGTACTTC; CDR3: CASSLYGGMETQYF
size: .; J: TRBJ2-6; D: TRBD1; V: TRBV28; DNA: TGTGCCAGCAGTTTATCCGGGACAGCTTCCTCTGGGGCCAACGTCCTGACTTTC; CDR3: CASSLSGTASSGANVLTF
size: .; J: TRBJ2-1; D: TRBD2; V: TRBV3-1/TRBV3-2; DNA: TGTGCCAGCAGCCAAGATTTTAAGGCTAGCGGGCGATACAATGAGCAGTTCTTC; CDR3: CASSQDFKASGRYNEQFF
size: .; J: TRBJ1-2; D: .; V: TRBV7-9; DNA: TGTGCCAGCAGCTCACCGACCGGGTCCCGATATGGCTACACCTTC; CDR3: CASSSPTGSRYGYTF
size: .; J: TRBJ2-7; D: .; V: TRBV5-4; DNA: TGTGCCAGCAGCACTGGACAGAACTCCTACGAGCAGTACTTC; CDR3: CASSTGQNSYEQYF
size: .; J: TRBJ2-7; D: .; V: TRBV4-3; DNA: TGCGCCAGCAGCCAATGGTATGGGCTCCCCTACGAGCAGTACTTC; CDR3: CASSQWYGLPYEQYF
size: .; J: TRBJ1-4; D: .; V: TRBV9; DNA: TGTGCCAGCAGCGTGGGGGCGAGCGAAAAACTGTTTTTT; CDR3: CASSVGASEKLFF
size: .; J: TRBJ1-1; D: .; V: TRBV14; DNA: TGTGCCAGCAAGGGGGGGATGAACACTGAAGCTTTCTTT; CDR3: CASKGGMNTEAFF
size: .; J: TRBJ2-1; D: .; V: TRBV7-2; DNA: TGTGCCAGCAGCTTAGGGAAGCGTGCTTCCTACAATGAGCAGTTCTTC; CDR3: CASSLGKRASYNEQFF
size: few; J: TRBJ1-2; D: TRBD1; V: TRBV5-4; DNA: TGTGCCAGCAGCGCGGGACAGGGGTACTATGGCTACACCTTC; CDR3: CASSAGQGYYGYTF
size: .; J: TRBJ2-7; D: TRBD2; V: TRBV4-1; DNA: TGCGCCAGCAGCCATCCCTCTCCCGGGACTAGCGGTCTGGGGCAGTACTTC; CDR3: CASSHPSPGTSGLGQYF
size: few; J: TRBJ1-1; D: TRBD1; V: TRBV3-1/TRBV3-2; DNA: TGTGCCAGCAGCCCACAGGGGGCCGACACTGAAGCTTTCTTT; CDR3: CASSPQGADTEAFF
size: once; J: TRBJ2-3; D: TRBD2; V: TRBV11-2; DNA: TGTGCCAGCAGCTCCTCTGTCCCGGGACTAGCGGCCAGCACAGATACGCAGTATTTT; CDR3: CASSSSVPGLAASTDTQYF
size: .; J: TRBJ2-2; D: .; V: TRBV7-9; DNA: TGTGCCAGCAGCTTAAGAGTAACCGGGGAGCTGTTTTTT; CDR3: CASSLRVTGELFF
size: .; J: TRBJ1-2; D: .; V: TRBV6-5; DNA: TGTGCCAGCAGAAGGACAGTCTATGGCTACACCTTC; CDR3: CASRRTVYGYTF
size: few; J: TRBJ2-2; D: .; V: TRBV11-2; DNA: TGTGCCAGCAGCTTAGAGCGCCCCGGGGAGCTGTTTTTT; CDR3: CASSLERPGELFF
size: .; J: TRBJ2-7; D: TRBD2; V: TRBV10-3; DNA: TGTGCCATCCGCGCCAACCATGGGACTAGCGGATCCTACGAGCAGTACTTC; CDR3: CAIRANHGTSGSYEQYF
size: .; J: TRBJ1-1; D: .; V: TRBV5-1; DNA: TGCGCCTCTCGGGGGGACACTGAAGCTTTCTTT; CDR3: CASRGDTEAFF
size: once; J: TRBJ1-4; D: .; V: TRBV29-1; DNA: TGCAGCGTTGACATACAGGGAAGGGGGGAAAAACTGTTTTTT; CDR3: CSVDIQGRGEKLFF
size: .; J: TRBJ2-3; D: TRBD2; V: TRBV28; DNA: TGTGCCACCTCCTCTAGCGGGAGGAAGACAGATACGCAGTATTTT; CDR3: CATSSSGRKTDTQYF
size: .; J: TRBJ2-2; D: .; V: TRBV30; DNA: TGTGCCTGTACAAAACACACCGGGGAGCTGTTTTTT; CDR3: CACTKHTGELFF
size: .; J: TRBJ1-3; D: TRBD1; V: TRBV30; DNA: TGTGCCTGGGACAGGGCACGAAACACCATATATTTT; CDR3: CAWDRARNTIYF
size: many; J: TRBJ1-2; D: .; V: TRBV30; DNA: TGTGCCTGGAGTAGTGAAAGGAGAGGCTACACCTTC; CDR3: CAWSSERRGYTF
size: .; J: TRBJ2-7; D: .; V: TRBV18; DNA: TGTGCCAGCTCACGGGCGGGCACCTCCTACGAGCAGTACTTC; CDR3: CASSRAGTSYEQYF
size: .; J: TRBJ2-7; D: TRBD2; V: TRBV14; DNA: TGTGCCAGCAGCGAACTAGCGGGAGGGCCTCTGTACGAGCAGTACTTC; CDR3: CASSELAGGPLYEQYF
size: .; J: TRBJ2-7; D: TRBD1; V: TRBV2; DNA: TGTGCCACCATAGGACAGGGGATGAGGGAGCAGTACTTC; CDR3: CATIGQGMREQYF
size: .; J: TRBJ2-3; D: TRBD1; V: TRBV4-1; DNA: TGCGCCAGCTCGGACAGGGGGAGGACAGATACGCAGTATTTT; CDR3: CASSDRGRTDTQYF
size: .; J: TRBJ2-3; D: TRBD2; V: TRBV6-2/TRBV6-3; DNA: TGTGCCAGCAGTTACTGGCTAGCGGGGGGGGAAGATACGCAGTATTTT; CDR3: CASSYWLAGGEDTQYF
size: .; J: TRBJ2-5; D: .; V: TRBV7-9; DNA: TGTGCCAGCAGTGAACGGGAGCTCGGGGAGACCCAGTACTTC; CDR3: CASSERELGETQYF
size: .; J: TRBJ2-1; D: TRBD2; V: TRBV11-2; DNA: TGTGCCAGCAGCCCAGCCCTAGGACTAGCGGACAATGAGCAGTTCTTC; CDR3: CASSPALGLADNEQFF
size: .; J: TRBJ1-1; D: TRBD1; V: TRBV5-6; DNA: TGTGCCAGCAGCCCGGGGGACAGGGTATTCACTGAAGCTTTCTTT; CDR3: CASSPGDRVFTEAFF
size: .; J: TRBJ2-1; D: TRBD1; V: TRBV24-1; DNA: TGTGCCACCAGTGGACCCGGGACAGGGTACAACAATGAGCAGTTCTTC; CDR3: CATSGPGTGYNNEQFF
size: .; J: TRBJ2-7; D: .; V: TRBV21-1; DNA: TGTGCCAGCAGCTTACCCAAGGAGGGGATTCCACCCTCCTACGAGCAGTACTTC; CDR3: CASSLPKEGIPPSYEQYF
size: .; J: TRBJ2-5; D: .; V: TRBV7-8; DNA: TGTGCCAGCAGCTTAGATGCAGGGCAAGAGACCCAGTACTTC; CDR3: CASSLDAGQETQYF
size: .; J: TRBJ1-1; D: .; V: TRBV7-9; DNA: TGTGCCAGCAGCTCCCCGGGACTACAGTACACTGAAGCTTTCTTT; CDR3: CASSSPGLQYTEAFF
size: once; J: TRBJ2-4; D: TRBD1; V: TRBV7-8; DNA: TGTGCCAGCAGCTCCCTTCGGGTAGGGACAGGTTGGTACTTC; CDR3: CASSSLRVGTGWYF
size: .; J: TRBJ2-7; D: TRBD2; V: TRBV4-1; DNA: TGCGCCAGCAGCCAGACTAGCGCTGACTACGAGCAGTACTTC; CDR3: CASSQTSADYEQYF
size: .; J: TRBJ2-1; D: TRBD1; V: TRBV4-1; DNA: TGCGCCAGCAGGGTCCGCCCGGGACAGAGCTACAATGAGCAGTTCTTC; CDR3: CASRVRPGQSYNEQFF
size: few; J: TRBJ2-1; D: TRBD2; V: TRBV10-3; DNA: TGTGCCATCGGTAGCGGGCCAAACAATGAGCAGTTCTTC; CDR3: CAIGSGPNNEQFF
size: once; J: TRBJ2-7; D: .; V: TRBV13; DNA: TGTGCCAGCAGTAAAGCCGGGGTTGGCGAGCAGTACTTC; CDR3: CASSKAGVGEQYF
size: .; J: TRBJ2-7; D: .; V: TRBV25-1; DNA: TGTGCCAGCAGTGCCCCAGAAAATTCCGAGCAGTACTTC; CDR3: CASSAPENSEQYF
size: .; J: TRBJ2-1; D: TRBD2; V: TRBV7-2; DNA: TGTGCCAGCAGCTTAGTACTAGCGGGAGATGAGCAGTTCTTC; CDR3: CASSLVLAGDEQFF
size: .; J: TRBJ1-4; D: TRBD1; V: TRBV6-5; DNA: TGTGCCAGCAGTTACGACAGGGTACCTGAAAAACTGTTTTTT; CDR3: CASSYDRVPEKLFF
size: .; J: TRBJ2-1; D: .; V: TRBV10-3; DNA: TGTGCCATCAGTGGGACTTACACATCCGATGAGCAGTTCTTC; CDR3: CAISGTYTSDEQFF
size: .; J: TRBJ1-2; D: TRBD1; V: TRBV15; DNA: TGTGCCACCAGCAGAGGACAGGGGGAACATGGCTACACCTTC; CDR3: CATSRGQGEHGYTF
size: .; J: TRBJ2-1; D: TRBD2; V: TRBV7-2; DNA: TGTGCCAGCAGCTTTGACAGACAAGGACTAGCCGATTTCAATGAGCAGTTCTTC; CDR3: CASSFDRQGLADFNEQFF
size: .; J: TRBJ2-5; D: TRBD2; V: TRBV19; DNA: TGTGCCAGTGCCCGGACTAGCGGGCCGGGAGAGACCCAGTACTTC; CDR3: CASARTSGPGETQYF
size: .; J: TRBJ2-5; D: .; V: TRBV19; DNA: TGTGCCAGTAGCAAAGTCAGGGGCTATGAGACCCAGTACTTC; CDR3: CASSKVRGYETQYF
size: .; J: TRBJ1-4; D: TRBD1; V: TRBV27; DNA: TGTGCCAGCAGTTTCCGGGACAGGAGAATTGAAAAACTGTTTTTT; CDR3: CASSFRDRRIEKLFF
size: .; J: TRBJ1-6; D: .; V: TRBV12-5; DNA: TGTGCTAGTGGTTCCACCGGTCTCCTGTATAATTCACCCCTCCACTTT; CDR3: CASGSTGLLYNSPLHF
size: few; J: TRBJ2-3; D: TRBD2; V: TRBV7-9; DNA: TGTGCCAGCAGCTTAAAAGGCGGGAGGAGAGATACGCAGTATTTT; CDR3: CASSLKGGRRDTQYF
size: .; J: TRBJ2-1; D: TRBD1; V: TRBV24-1; DNA: TGTGCCACCAGTGATTCAAAGAGGACAGGGAATGTGCAGTTCTTC; CDR3: CATSDSKRTGNVQFF
size: .; J: TRBJ1-1; D: TRBD1; V: TRBV2; DNA: TGTGCCAGCAGTTCACAGGGGGCGAGAACTGAAGCTTTCTTT; CDR3: CASSSQGARTEAFF
size: .; J: TRBJ2-3; D: TRBD1; V: TRBV19; DNA: TGTGCCAGTAGTACGGGACAGGGGATTTCGGATACGCAGTATTTT; CDR3: CASSTGQGISDTQYF
size: .; J: TRBJ2-1; D: .; V: TRBV5-1; DNA: TGCGCCAGCAGCTTGGTCAGTTACAATGAGCAGTTCTTC; CDR3: CASSLVSYNEQFF
size: .; J: TRBJ1-1; D: TRBD1; V: TRBV19; DNA: TGTGCCAGTAGTCTAGGCAGGGGGTCGTTAGTGGCTTTCTTT; CDR3: CASSLGRGSLVAFF